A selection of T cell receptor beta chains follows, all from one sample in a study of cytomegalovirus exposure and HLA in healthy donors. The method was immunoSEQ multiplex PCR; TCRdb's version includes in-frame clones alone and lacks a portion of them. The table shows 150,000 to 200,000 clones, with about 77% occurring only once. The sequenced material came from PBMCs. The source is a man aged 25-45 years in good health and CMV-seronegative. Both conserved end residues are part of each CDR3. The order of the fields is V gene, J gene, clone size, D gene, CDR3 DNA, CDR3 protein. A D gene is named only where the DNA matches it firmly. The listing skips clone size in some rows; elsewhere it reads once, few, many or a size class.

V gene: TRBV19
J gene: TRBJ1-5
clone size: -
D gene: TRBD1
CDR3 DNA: TGTGCCAGTAGTAATTTGGGACAGGGGTCTTTAGAAGGCAATCAGCCCCAGCATTTT
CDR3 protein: CASSNLGQGSLEGNQPQHF

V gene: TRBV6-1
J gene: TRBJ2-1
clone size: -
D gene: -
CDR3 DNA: TGTGCCAGCAGCCCGACTAGTTTCGGTGAGCAGTTCTTC
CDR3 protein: CASSPTSFGEQFF

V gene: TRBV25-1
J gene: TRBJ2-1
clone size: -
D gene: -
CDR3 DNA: TGTGCCAGCAGCATTAAGAGGGACTTTGAGTCCAATGAGCAGTTCTTC
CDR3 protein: CASSIKRDFESNEQFF

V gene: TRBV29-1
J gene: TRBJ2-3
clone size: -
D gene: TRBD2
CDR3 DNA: TGCAGCGTTCCGGGACTAGCGGGGGGGCCCCCAGATACGCAGTATTTT
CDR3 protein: CSVPGLAGGPPDTQYF

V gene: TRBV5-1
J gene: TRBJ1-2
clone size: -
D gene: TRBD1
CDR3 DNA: TGCGCCAGCAGCCCCGGGACAGGGGGTATCTATGGCTACACCTTC
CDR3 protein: CASSPGTGGIYGYTF

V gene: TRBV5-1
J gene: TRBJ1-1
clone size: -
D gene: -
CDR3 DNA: TGCGCCAGCAGCTTGGGTGGGGGGGGCACTGAAGCTTTCTTT
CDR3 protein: CASSLGGGGTEAFF

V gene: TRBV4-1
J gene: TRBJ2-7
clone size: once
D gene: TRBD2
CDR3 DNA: TGCGCCAGCAGCCCCATAAGACTAGCGGGGTCGTACGAGCAGTACTTC
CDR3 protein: CASSPIRLAGSYEQYF

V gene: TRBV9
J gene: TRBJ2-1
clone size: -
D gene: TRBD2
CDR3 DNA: TGTGCCAGCACCCTGGGGCTAGCGGGCAATGAGCAGTTCTTC
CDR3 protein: CASTLGLAGNEQFF

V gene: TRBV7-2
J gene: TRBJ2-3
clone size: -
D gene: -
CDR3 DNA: TGTGCCAGCAGCTTAGGGCAGGAACTCCTCACAGATACGCAGTATTTT
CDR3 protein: CASSLGQELLTDTQYF

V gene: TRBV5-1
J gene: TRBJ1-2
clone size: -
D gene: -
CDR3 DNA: TGCGCCAGCAGCCTACGGGGAGGGAATAACTATGGCTACACCTTC
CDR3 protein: CASSLRGGNNYGYTF

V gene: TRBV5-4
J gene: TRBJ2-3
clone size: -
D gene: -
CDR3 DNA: TGTGCCAGCAGCCCGGGTCAGGGATGGGCAGATACGCAGTATTTT
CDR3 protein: CASSPGQGWADTQYF

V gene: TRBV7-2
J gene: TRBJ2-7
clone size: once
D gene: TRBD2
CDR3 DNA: TGTGCCAGCAGCCTAACCCCCCTAGCTAGCGGGAGAATGGAGCAGTACTTC
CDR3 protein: CASSLTPLASGRMEQYF

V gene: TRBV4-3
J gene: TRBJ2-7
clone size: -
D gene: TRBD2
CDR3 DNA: TGCGCCAGCAGCCAAGATGGAAGTAGCGGGAGCCCCTACGAGCAGTACTTC
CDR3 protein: CASSQDGSSGSPYEQYF

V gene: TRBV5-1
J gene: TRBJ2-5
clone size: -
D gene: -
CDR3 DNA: TGCGCCAGCAGCGCCGACAGGAGTGGCGGAGAGACCCAGTACTTC
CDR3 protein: CASSADRSGGETQYF

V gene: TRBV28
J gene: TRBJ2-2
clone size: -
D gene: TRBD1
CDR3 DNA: TGTGCCAGCAGTATTCCCGGGACAGAAGGGTCCGGGGAGCTGTTTTTT
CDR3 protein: CASSIPGTEGSGELFF

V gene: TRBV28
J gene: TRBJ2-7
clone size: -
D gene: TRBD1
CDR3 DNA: TGTGCCAGCAGTACGACAGGGGGCTGGTCCGAGCAGTACTTC
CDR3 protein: CASSTTGGWSEQYF

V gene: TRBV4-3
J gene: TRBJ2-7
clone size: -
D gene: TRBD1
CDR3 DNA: TGCGCCAGCAGCCATTCGGGGACAGGTGAGGCCTACGAGCAGTACTTC
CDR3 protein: CASSHSGTGEAYEQYF

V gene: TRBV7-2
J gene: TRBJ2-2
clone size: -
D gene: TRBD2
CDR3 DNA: TGTGCCAGCAGACTAGCGGGAGGAACGAACACCGGGGAGCTGTTTTTT
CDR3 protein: CASRLAGGTNTGELFF

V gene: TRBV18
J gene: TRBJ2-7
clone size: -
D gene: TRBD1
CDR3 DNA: TGTGCCAGCTCACCACAGGGTGGGACAGGGCCCTACGAGCAGTACTTC
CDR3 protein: CASSPQGGTGPYEQYF

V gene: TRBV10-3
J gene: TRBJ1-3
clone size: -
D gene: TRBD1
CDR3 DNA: TGTGCCATCAGCACCGGGACAGGGATGTTCACCATATATTTT
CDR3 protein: CAISTGTGMFTIYF